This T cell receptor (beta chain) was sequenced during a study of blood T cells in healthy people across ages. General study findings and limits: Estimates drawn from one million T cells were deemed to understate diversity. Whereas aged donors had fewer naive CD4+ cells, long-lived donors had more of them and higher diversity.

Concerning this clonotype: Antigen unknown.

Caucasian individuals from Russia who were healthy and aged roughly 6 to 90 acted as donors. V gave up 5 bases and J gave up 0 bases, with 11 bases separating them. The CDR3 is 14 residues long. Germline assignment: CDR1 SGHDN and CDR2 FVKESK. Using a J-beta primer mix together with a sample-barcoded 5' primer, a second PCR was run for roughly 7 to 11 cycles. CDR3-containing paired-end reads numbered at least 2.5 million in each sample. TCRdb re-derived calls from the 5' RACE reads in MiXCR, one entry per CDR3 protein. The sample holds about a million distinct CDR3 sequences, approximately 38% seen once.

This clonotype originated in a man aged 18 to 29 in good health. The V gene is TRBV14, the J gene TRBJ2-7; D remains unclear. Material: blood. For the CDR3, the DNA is TGTGCCAGCAGCGACAAACAGAGCTCCTACGAGCAGTACTTC. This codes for CASSDKQSSYEQYF.